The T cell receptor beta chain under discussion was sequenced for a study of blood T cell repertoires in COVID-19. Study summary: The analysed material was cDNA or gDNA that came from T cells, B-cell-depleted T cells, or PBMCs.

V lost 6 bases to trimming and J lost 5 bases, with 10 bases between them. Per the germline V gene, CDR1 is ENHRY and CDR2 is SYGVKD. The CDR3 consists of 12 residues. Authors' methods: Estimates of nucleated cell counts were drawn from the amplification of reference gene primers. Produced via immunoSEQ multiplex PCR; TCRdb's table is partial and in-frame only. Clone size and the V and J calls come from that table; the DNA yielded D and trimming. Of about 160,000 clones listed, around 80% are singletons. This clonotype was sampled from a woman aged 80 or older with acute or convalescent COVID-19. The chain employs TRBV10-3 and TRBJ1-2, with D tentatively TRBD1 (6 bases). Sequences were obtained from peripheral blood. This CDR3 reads CAISDGQYGYTF. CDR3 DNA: TGTGCCATCAGCGATGGACAGTATGGCTACACCTTC.